The 30 T cell receptor beta chains given below trace back to one sample, sequenced in a study of blood T cell repertoires in COVID-19. Method: immunoSEQ multiplex PCR; TCRdb's copy keeps in-frame clones and lacks some. This table holds approximately 270,000 clones, approximately 85% found once. The specimen sequenced was PBMCs or T cells enriched from blood (not recorded which). The source is a woman aged 45-60 years who had recovered from COVID-19.

The chain links TRBV5-1 to TRBJ2-1, with TRBD2 identical over 7 bases. CDR1 SGHRS and CDR2 YFSETQ come from the germline V gene. This CDR3 comprises 18 residues. V gave up 3 bases and J gave up 2 bases; unmatched junction bases: 14. The CDR3 sequence: CASSSTELALRTYNEQFF. In DNA form, the CDR3 reads TGCGCCAGCAGCTCGACCGAACTAGCGCTTCGCACCTACAATGAGCAGTTCTTC. The variable domain in full, with the rest retrieved from reference TRBV5-1 and TRBJ2-1, is KAGVTQTPRYLIKTRGQQVTLSCSPISGHRSVSWYQQTPGQGLQFLFEYFSETQRNKGNFPGRFSGRQFSNSRSEMNVSTLELGDSALYLCASSSTELALRTYNEQFFGPGTRLTVL.

This clone has more than one count but fewer than ten. The chain carries TRBV19 and TRBJ2-5, with TRBD2 matching over 9 bases. Germline V lookup: CDR1 LNHDA, CDR2 SQIVND (reference sequence). CDR3 length: 14 amino acids. The junction had 6 bases not matched to a gene; V was cut back by 5 bases and J by 5 bases. This chain's CDR3 is CASSLGTSPETQYF. CDR3 in DNA: TGTGCCAGTAGTCTCGGGACTAGCCCTGAGACCCAGTACTTC. The full variable domain, rest sourced from reference TRBV19 and TRBJ2-5, is DGGITQSPKYLFRKEGQNVTLSCEQNLNHDAMYWYRQDPGQGLRLIYYSQIVNDFQKGDIAEGYSVSREKKESFPLTVTSAQKNPTAFYLCASSLGTSPETQYFGPGTRLLVL.

CDR3 protein: CASVVGTGAYEQYF. Here the CDR3 DNA reads TGTGCCAGCGTTGTAGGGACAGGGGCCTACGAGCAGTACTTC. This chain joins TRBV2 and TRBJ2-7; 10 bases line up with TRBD1. Germline values: CDR1 SNHLY, CDR2 FYNNEI. After removal of 8 bases from V and 2 bases from J, the junction contained 6 bases not matched to a gene. CDR3 length: 14 amino acids.

This chain joins TRBV5-1 and TRBJ2-1, with 7 nucleotides matching TRBD2. V lost 4 bases, J lost 7 bases, and 11 bases stayed unmatched. This CDR3 has 15 amino acids. CDR1 is SGHRS, CDR2 YFSETQ, per germline. The DNA of the CDR3 is TGCGCCAGCAGCATCGAAGCGGGAAGGATAAATGAGCAGTTCTTC. The encoded protein is CASSIEAGRINEQFF.

The chain links TRBV5-1 to TRBJ1-1; 8 bases line up with TRBD1. The germline CDR1 and CDR2 sequences are SGHRS and YFSETQ. The CDR3 totals 15 residues. With 0 bases clipped from V and 10 bases from J, the junction kept 11 bases outside the gene matches. The CDR3 DNA follows: TGCGCCAGCAGCTTGGGATGGGGGGGACAGGCCGGAGCTTTCTTT. Its translation: CASSLGWGGQAGAFF.

J is TRBJ2-1 and V is TRBV5-1; the match to TRBD2 covers 7 bases. CDR1 is SGHRS and CDR2 is YFSETQ in the germline V gene. After removal of 4 bases from V and 8 bases from J, the junction contained 6 bases not matched to a gene. CDR3 length equals 13 residues. The CDR3, as DNA: TGCGCCAGCAGCCCCCAGGGAGGGGATGAGCAGTTCTTC. It encodes CASSPQGGDEQFF.

The rearrangement links TRBV20-1 to TRBJ2-1, with 10 nucleotides matching TRBD2. CDR1 is DFQATT and CDR2 is SNEGSKA in the germline V gene (reference sequence). The ends lost 3 bases at V and 7 bases at J; junction bases unmatched: 6. This CDR3 contains 14 residues. In nucleotides, the CDR3 is TGCAGTGCTAGTCCGGGACTAGCGCGGAATGAGCAGTTCTTC. Translation gives CSASPGLARNEQFF.

The CDR3 DNA reads as TGTGCCAGCGGGCTAGGAATCGGGACAGGGAGATACGAGCAGTACTTC. Residues: CASGLGIGTGRYEQYF. The rearrangement uses TRBV27 and TRBJ2-7, with 9 bases identical to TRBD1. Germline loops: CDR1 MNHEY, CDR2 SMNVEV (reference sequence). The CDR3 is made up of 16 amino acids. The V gene end was trimmed by 8 bases and the J gene end by 4 bases; junction bases not matched to a gene: 15.

In DNA form, the CDR3 reads TGTGCCACCAGCAGAGAATACAAAAACTATGGCTACACCTTC. It specifies CATSREYKNYGYTF. The chain recombines TRBV15 with TRBJ1-2; D uncertain. CDR3 size: 14 residues. Between the trimmed V and J ends, which lost 0 bases and 2 bases, there was a span of 7 bases. The germline V gene encodes CDR1 LNHNV and CDR2 YYDKDF (reference sequence).

This clone was seen just once. The gene calls are TRBV12-3 or TRBV12-4 and TRBJ2-3; no reliable D call. This CDR3 region has 11 residues. Trimming cost V 6 bases and J 3 bases, with 4 bases left between them. CDR3 sequence (DNA): TGTGCCAGCAGCTCTACAGATACGCAGTATTTT. Its translation: CASSSTDTQYF.

A note on this clone: Other DNA variants within this sample encode the same CDR3. V usage is TRBV19 and J usage is TRBJ1-6; possible D gene TRBD1, 6 bases. Trimming left V 3 bases short and J 7 bases short, with 7 bases between. The CDR3 has 13 amino acids. CDR1 and CDR2 from the germline V gene are LNHDA and SQIVND (reference sequence). CDR3 DNA: TGTGCCAGTAGTATTCAGGGGAATTCACCCCTCCACTTT. Translating it yields CASSIQGNSPLHF.

This clone appeared a few times. The rearrangement joins TRBV11-2 to TRBJ2-1; 13 bases are shared with TRBD2. CDR3 length equals 14 residues. V shed 4 bases and J 10 bases; nucleotides not matched to a gene: 4. Germline loops: CDR1 SGHAT, CDR2 FQNNGV. This CDR3 reads CASSSGLAGSEQFF. CDR3 bases: TGTGCCAGCAGCTCGGGACTAGCGGGATCGGAGCAGTTCTTC.

The chain employs TRBV28 and TRBJ1-4; 8 nucleotides align to TRBD1. The trim removed 2 bases at V and 8 bases at J, leaving 7 bases unmatched. This CDR3 is 15 amino acids long. Germline CDR1 MDHEN, CDR2 SYDVKM. The CDR3 region has the DNA TGTGCCAGCAGTTTAGCCGGGACAGGCGGCGAAAAACTGTTTTTT. Its translation: CASSLAGTGGEKLFF.

The chain has TRBV5-4 and TRBJ2-1, with D possibly matching TRBD2 (6 bases). CDR1 and CDR2 (germline): SGHNT, YYREEE (reference sequence). The CDR3 has 15 residues. Trimming left V 6 bases short and J 0 bases short, with 13 bases between. The CDR3 DNA reads as TGTGCCAGCACCCTTGGCGGGGACTCCTACAATGAGCAGTTCTTC. Translated, it gives CASTLGGDSYNEQFF. The entire variable domain, with the rest obtained from reference TRBV5-4 and TRBJ2-1, is as follows: ETGVTQSPTHLIKTRGQQVTLRCSSQSGHNTVSWYQQALGQGPQFIFQYYREEENGRGNFPPRFSGLQFPNYSSELNVNALELDDSALYLCASTLGGDSYNEQFFGPGTRLTVL.

This clone has just a few counts. The chain joins TRBV5-1 to TRBJ2-7; the match to TRBD2 covers 12 bases. Germline loops: CDR1 SGHRS, CDR2 YFSETQ. The J segment lost 2 bases and the V segment lost 5 bases, leaving 8 bases of the junction unmatched. This CDR3 region has 16 residues. CDR3 amino acids: CASSPWTSGKTYEQYF. CDR3 nucleotides: TGCGCCAGCAGTCCTTGGACTAGCGGGAAGACCTACGAGCAGTACTTC.

V is TRBV10-3 and J is TRBJ1-1, with D tentatively TRBD1 (5 bases). V gave up 4 bases and J gave up 1 base, with 10 bases separating them. The germline CDR1 and CDR2 sequences are ENHRY and SYGVKD. The CDR3 spans 14 residues. The CDR3 protein is CAISGGVRNTEAFF. The CDR3 nucleotides read TGTGCCATCAGTGGGGGGGTGAGGAACACTGAAGCTTTCTTT.

The rearrangement uses TRBV27 and TRBJ1-2; a weak D match, TRBD1 (6 bases). V was shortened by 4 bases and J by 0 bases, with 18 bases between the two germline ends. The germline CDR1 and CDR2 sequences are MNHEY and SMNVEV (reference sequence). This CDR3 spans 17 amino acids. In nucleotides, the CDR3 is TGTGCCAGCAGTTCGGGGGGCTACGGTCCTACTAACTATGGCTACACCTTC. Translating it yields CASSSGGYGPTNYGYTF.

The chain links TRBV7-2 to TRBJ2-3, with D possibly being TRBD2 (6 bases). The CDR3 length is 16 residues. CDR1 is SGHTA and CDR2 is FQGNSA in the germline V gene. Trimming stripped 5 bases from V and 5 bases from J, with 20 bases between. The CDR3 DNA follows: TGTGCCAGCAGCCCGCCCCCTCTAGCGCTCGGAGATACGCAGTATTTT. As protein: CASSPPPLALGDTQYF.

This clone was counted many times. The chain couples TRBV9 to TRBJ2-7; a weak D match, TRBD1 (6 bases). V was clipped by 3 bases and J by 4 bases, with 14 bases between them. Germline CDR1 reads SGDLS; CDR2 reads YYNGEE. This CDR3 has 14 residues. This CDR3 reads CASSEGDGEYEQYF. In nucleotides, the CDR3 is TGTGCCAGCAGCGAGGGGGACGGAGAATACGAGCAGTACTTC.

This clone was seen a single time. This sequence joins TRBV19 and TRBJ1-1, with a possible D match to TRBD1 (5 bases). Between the trimmed V and J ends, which lost 3 bases and 1 base, there was a span of 9 bases. Germline V CDR1 and CDR2: LNHDA, SQIVND (reference sequence). The CDR3 is 14 amino acids. CDR3 sequence: CASSIGGENTEAFF. As DNA, the CDR3 is TGTGCCAGTAGTATTGGAGGGGAGAACACTGAAGCTTTCTTT.

The CDR3 is CASSVGTGRETQYF. Here the CDR3 DNA reads TGTGCCAGCAGCGTAGGGACAGGGCGGGAGACCCAGTACTTC. The gene calls are TRBV9 and TRBJ2-5; TRBD1 aligns across 8 bases. The germline CDR1 and CDR2 sequences are SGDLS and YYNGEE. The CDR3 extends over 14 amino acids. After removal of 0 bases from V and 5 bases from J, the junction contained 3 bases not matched to a gene.

The genes are TRBV27 and TRBJ2-1; TRBD1 aligns across 7 bases. From germline, CDR1 is MNHEY and CDR2 SMNVEV (reference sequence). V was pared by 5 bases and J by 9 bases, with 16 bases of the junction left unmatched. The CDR3 spans 16 residues. CDR3 sequence: CASSHQPGQTFSEQFF. The CDR3 DNA sequence: TGTGCCAGCAGTCACCAACCGGGACAGACTTTTAGTGAGCAGTTCTTC.

This clone has only a few counts. One end of the junction does not line up with germline, which may come from a read error. CDR3 sequence: CASSQDDRANYGYTF. CDR3 coding DNA: TGCGCCAGCAGTCAAGACGACAGGGCTAACTATGGCTACACCTTC. The chain joins TRBV4-1 to TRBJ1-2, with TRBD1 matching 7 bases. The CDR3 has 15 amino acids. Germline lookup yields CDR1 MGHRA and CDR2 YSYEKL.

The chain combines TRBV5-4 with TRBJ1-1; 7 bases line up with TRBD1. The V segment lost 4 bases and the J segment 1 base; nucleotides outside the gene matches: 4. Germline values: CDR1 SGHNT, CDR2 YYREEE (reference sequence). CDR3 length equals 14 residues. The DNA of the CDR3 is TGTGCCAGCAGCCCGACAGGGAAGAACACTGAAGCTTTCTTT. Translating gives CASSPTGKNTEAFF. The full variable domain, with the rest looked up from reference TRBV5-4 and TRBJ1-1, is ETGVTQSPTHLIKTRGQQVTLRCSSQSGHNTVSWYQQALGQGPQFIFQYYREEENGRGNFPPRFSGLQFPNYSSELNVNALELDDSALYLCASSPTGKNTEAFFGQGTRLTVV.

This sequence joins TRBV7-2 and TRBJ2-1, with TRBD2 identical over 14 bases. This CDR3 has 19 amino acids. Germline trimming cut 6 bases from V and 1 base from J; bases unmatched to any gene: 11. Germline V gene sequence: CDR1 SGHTA, CDR2 FQGNSA. The CDR3 sequence: CASRGVGLAGVRSYNEQFF. The CDR3 bases are TGTGCCAGCAGAGGAGTGGGACTAGCGGGAGTCCGGTCCTACAATGAGCAGTTCTTC.

In its sample, this clone was seen a few times. This sequence joins TRBV5-1 and TRBJ2-7, with D maybe TRBD2 (5 bases). Germline CDR1 and CDR2: SGHRS and YFSETQ. This CDR3 comprises 15 residues. Trimming cost V 10 bases and J 3 bases, with 23 bases left between them. The CDR3 coding sequence is TGCGCCGCGCAGCCACCGGACTTGGTCAGCTACGAGCAGTACTTC. This encodes CAAQPPDLVSYEQYF.

V is TRBV28 and J is TRBJ1-2; tentative D call: TRBD1 (5 bases). Deletions cut 1 base from V and 0 bases from J, with 6 bases between. This CDR3 has 14 residues. Germline CDR1 MDHEN, CDR2 SYDVKM. CDR3 DNA: TGTGCCAGCAGTTTATTAGGGGCTAACTATGGCTACACCTTC. Protein: CASSLLGANYGYTF.

The chain joins TRBV27 to TRBJ1-1; 12 bases agree with TRBD1. With 5 bases clipped from V and 5 bases from J, the junction kept 6 bases outside the gene matches. From germline, CDR1 is MNHEY and CDR2 SMNVEV (reference sequence). The CDR3 has 15 amino acids. The DNA for the CDR3 is TGTGCCAGCAGTCAAGGGACAGGGGGCGCGACTGAAGCTTTCTTT. Translation: CASSQGTGGATEAFF.

The CDR3 here is CASSQTGRGNSGNTIYF. The CDR3 DNA reads as TGTGCCAGCAGTCAGACCGGGAGGGGTAACTCTGGAAACACCATATATTTT. The genes are TRBV6-6 and TRBJ1-3; possible D gene TRBD1, 5 bases. The germline V gene encodes CDR1 MNHNY and CDR2 SVGAGI (reference sequence). The CDR3 loop spans 17 amino acids. Trimming removed 5 bases from V and 0 bases from J, with 17 bases in between.

The V call is TRBV7-2, the J call TRBJ1-6, with a possible D match to TRBD1 (6 bases). Germline CDR1 is SGHTA and CDR2 is FQGNSA. The V and J ends lost 6 bases and 7 bases respectively, with 16 bases between them. The CDR3 spans 15 residues. Here the CDR3 reads CASRYKGQGNSPLHF. The CDR3, as DNA: TGTGCCAGCAGATACAAGGGGCAGGGGAATTCACCCCTCCACTTT. Together with reference TRBV7-2 and TRBJ1-6, the CDR3 gives the full variable domain: GAGVSQSPSNKVTEKGKDVELRCDPISGHTALYWYRQSLGQGLEFLIYFQGNSAPDKSGLPSDRFSAERTGGSVSTLTIQRTQQEDSAVYLCASRYKGQGNSPLHFGNGTRLTVT.